This is a list of T cell receptor beta chains from one sample in a study of cytomegalovirus exposure and HLA in healthy donors. Assay used: immunoSEQ multiplex PCR; TCRdb lists only in-frame clones, some missing. The data contain tens of thousands of clones, 75% to 85% of them singletons. The sequencing input was PBMCs. The receptors were gathered from a female donor in good health and CMV-seronegative. The CDR3 runs from the conserved cysteine through the conserved F or W. A D gene is named only where the DNA matches it firmly.

d_gene,j_gene,v_gene,CDR3aa
TRBD2,TRBJ2-4,TRBV7-3,CASSLGGGAGEDIQYF
TRBD2,TRBJ2-3,TRBV7-9,CASSLAASGAHTQYF
TRBD1,TRBJ1-1,TRBV9,CASSARSGTGDTEAFF
NA,TRBJ2-3,TRBV6-6,CASSYSLAGTLDTQYF
TRBD1,TRBJ2-5,TRBV27,CASTHRGRGSVQYF
NA,TRBJ2-6,TRBV29-1,CSARFSGANVLTF
NA,TRBJ2-1,TRBV10-3,CAIRGGSSYNEQFF
TRBD1,TRBJ1-2,TRBV6-4,CASSDSGTGAYTF
NA,TRBJ1-1,TRBV11-2,CASSFQNTEAFF
TRBD1,TRBJ1-6,TRBV30,CAWRLGTESPLHF
TRBD2,TRBJ2-3,TRBV6-1,CASRVRGGGDTQYF
TRBD2,TRBJ2-3,TRBV7-9,CASSAGLAGASTDTQYF
TRBD2,TRBJ2-5,TRBV2,CARSDSGGHGTQYF
NA,TRBJ2-3,TRBV14,CASSRRLGLAGADTQYF
NA,TRBJ1-3,TRBV19,CASSTPRETGNTIYF
NA,TRBJ2-7,TRBV5-4,CASSLARTNAHEQYF
NA,TRBJ2-5,TRBV4-1,CASSHPLPGQYF
TRBD1,TRBJ1-6,TRBV6-5,CASMDRSSYNSPLHF
TRBD2,TRBJ2-3,TRBV4-2,CASSPGTSGDSTDTQYF
TRBD1,TRBJ2-2,TRBV7-2,CASSLAGQENTGELFF
NA,TRBJ1-1,TRBV12-5,CASGSDSMNTEAFF
TRBD1,TRBJ1-5,TRBV5-6,CASSLGQGHQPQHF
TRBD2,TRBJ2-5,TRBV9,CASSVESSGGWSAETQYF
TRBD1,TRBJ1-2,TRBV7-9,CASQRDRDGYTF
NA,TRBJ2-1,TRBV7-8,CASSLFTGSYNEQFF
TRBD1,TRBJ2-3,TRBV7-9,CASSSEKGQGSADTQYF